This is a list of T cell receptor beta chains from one sample in a study of blood T cells in healthy people across ages. TCRdb reanalysed the 5' RACE reads using MiXCR and keeps one entry per CDR3 protein. The profile shows 700,000 to 1,000,000 distinct CDR3 sequences, around 43% of them singletons. The specimen was blood. All receptors come from a man between 60 and 75 years old in good health. The CDR3 runs from the conserved cysteine through the conserved F or W. A D gene is named only where the DNA matches it firmly. Some rows have no size entry. The others give once, few or many, or a class for an expanded clone.

>TRBJ2-7|15|.|TRBV29-1|few
CSVAPAGSDIYEQYF
TGCAGCGTTGCCCCGGCCGGGTCAGACATCTACGAGCAGTACTTC
>TRBJ1-4|15|TRBD1|TRBV4-3|.
CASSQDRGRHEKLFF
TGCGCCAGCAGCCAAGACAGGGGGCGCCACGAAAAACTGTTTTTT
>TRBJ2-5|17|TRBD2|TRBV5-1|many
CASSLGAGRTSRETQYF
TGCGCCAGCAGCTTAGGAGCGGGACGAACCAGCCGGGAGACCCAGTACTTC
>TRBJ1-2|13|.|TRBV2|.
CASSVDPRYGYTF
TGTGCCAGCAGTGTAGACCCTAGATATGGCTACACCTTC
>TRBJ2-1|11|.|TRBV7-9|few
CASSEGHEQFF
TGTGCCAGCAGCGAAGGGCATGAGCAGTTCTTC
>TRBJ2-1|15|TRBD2|TRBV4-1|few
CASSHFAGGVNEQFF
TGCGCCAGCAGCCATTTTGCGGGGGGGGTGAATGAGCAGTTCTTC
>TRBJ2-7|14|TRBD2|TRBV6-6|.
CASSRGTSEYEQYF
TGTGCCAGCAGTCGCGGGACTAGCGAGTACGAGCAGTACTTC
>TRBJ2-5|14|.|TRBV6-5|.
CASSPKRQLETQYF
TGTGCCAGCAGTCCGAAGCGACAACTAGAGACCCAGTACTTC
>TRBJ2-2|16|.|TRBV12-3/TRBV12-4|few
CASSPSLGANTGELFF
TGTGCCAGCAGTCCCAGTCTAGGGGCGAACACCGGGGAGCTGTTTTTT
>TRBJ2-1|18|.|TRBV27|few
CASSLSGRGKNSYNEQFF
TGTGCCAGCAGTTTATCGGGTAGGGGGAAGAACTCCTACAATGAGCAGTTCTTC
>TRBJ2-7|16|.|TRBV20-1|.
CSASKWRTGTPYEQYF
TGCAGTGCTAGCAAATGGAGAACAGGGACCCCCTACGAGCAGTACTTC
>TRBJ2-1|16|TRBD2|TRBV2|few
CASSEALRGGGNEQFF
TGTGCCAGCAGTGAAGCGCTACGGGGGGGAGGCAATGAGCAGTTCTTC
>TRBJ1-6|16|.|TRBV20-1|.
CSAREGGSSYNSPLHF
TGCAGTGCTAGAGAGGGGGGGAGCTCCTATAATTCACCCCTCCACTTT
>TRBJ2-7|15|TRBD2|TRBV28|.
CASSGLAGTLYEQYF
TGTGCCAGCAGTGGACTAGCGGGGACCCTCTACGAGCAGTACTTC
>TRBJ2-3|13|TRBD1|TRBV12-3/TRBV12-4|.
CASLDRNTDTQYF
TGTGCCAGTCTGGACAGGAACACAGATACGCAGTATTTT
>TRBJ1-5|16|.|TRBV7-2|.
CASSLAPRASNQPQHF
TGTGCCAGCAGCTTAGCGCCCAGGGCTAGCAATCAGCCCCAGCATTTT
>TRBJ1-2|13|.|TRBV28|.
CASSFRASNGYTF
TGTGCCAGCAGTTTTAGGGCTTCAAATGGCTACACCTTC
>TRBJ2-5|14|TRBD1|TRBV30|few
CAWELGQGEETQYF
TGTGCCTGGGAACTTGGACAGGGGGAGGAGACCCAGTACTTC
>TRBJ1-1|15|.|TRBV4-1|few
CASSQGVAENTEAFF
TGCGCCAGCAGCCAAGGTGTGGCGGAGAACACTGAAGCTTTCTTT
>TRBJ2-1|14|.|TRBV7-2|.
CASTEGLSLVEQFF
TGTGCCAGCACCGAGGGGCTTAGCTTGGTTGAGCAGTTCTTC